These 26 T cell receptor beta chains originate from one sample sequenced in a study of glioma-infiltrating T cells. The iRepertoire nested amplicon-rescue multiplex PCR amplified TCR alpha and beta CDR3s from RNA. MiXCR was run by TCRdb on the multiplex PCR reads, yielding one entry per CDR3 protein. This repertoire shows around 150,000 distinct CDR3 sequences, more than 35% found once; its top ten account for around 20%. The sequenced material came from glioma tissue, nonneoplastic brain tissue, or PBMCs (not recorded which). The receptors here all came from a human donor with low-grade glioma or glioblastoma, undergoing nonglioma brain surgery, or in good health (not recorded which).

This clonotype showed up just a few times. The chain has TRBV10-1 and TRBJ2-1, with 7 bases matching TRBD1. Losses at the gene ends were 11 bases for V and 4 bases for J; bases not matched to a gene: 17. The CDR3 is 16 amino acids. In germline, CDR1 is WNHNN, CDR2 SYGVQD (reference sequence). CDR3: CASKDRTRLHYNEQFF. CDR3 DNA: TGCGCCTCGAAGGACAGGACCAGACTACATTACAATGAGCAGTTCTTC.

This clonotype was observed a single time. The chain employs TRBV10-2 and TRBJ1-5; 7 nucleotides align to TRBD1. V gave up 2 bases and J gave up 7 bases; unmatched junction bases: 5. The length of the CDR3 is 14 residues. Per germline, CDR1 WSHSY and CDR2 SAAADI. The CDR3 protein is CASSETGTEQPQHF. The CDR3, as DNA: TGCGCCAGCAGTGAGACCGGGACAGAACAGCCCCAGCATTTT.

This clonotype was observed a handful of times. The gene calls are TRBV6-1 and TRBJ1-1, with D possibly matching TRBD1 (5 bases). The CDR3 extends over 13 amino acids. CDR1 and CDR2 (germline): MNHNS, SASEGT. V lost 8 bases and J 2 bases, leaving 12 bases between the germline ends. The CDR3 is CASRRTGNTEAFF. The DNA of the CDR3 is TGTGCCAGCCGACGAACAGGAAACACTGAAGCTTTCTTT.

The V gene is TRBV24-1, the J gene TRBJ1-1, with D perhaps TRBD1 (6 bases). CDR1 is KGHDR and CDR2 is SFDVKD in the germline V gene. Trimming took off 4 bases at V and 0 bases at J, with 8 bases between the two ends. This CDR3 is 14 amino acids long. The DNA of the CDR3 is TGTGCCACCAGTGAGGGGGCTATGAACACTGAAGCTTTCTTT. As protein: CATSEGAMNTEAFF.

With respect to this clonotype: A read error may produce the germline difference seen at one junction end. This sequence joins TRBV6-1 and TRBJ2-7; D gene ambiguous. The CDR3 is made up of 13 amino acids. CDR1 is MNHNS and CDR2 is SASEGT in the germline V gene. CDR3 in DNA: TGTGTCAGCAGTGAAGCGTTGGACTACGAGCAGTACTTC. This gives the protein CVSSEALDYEQYF.

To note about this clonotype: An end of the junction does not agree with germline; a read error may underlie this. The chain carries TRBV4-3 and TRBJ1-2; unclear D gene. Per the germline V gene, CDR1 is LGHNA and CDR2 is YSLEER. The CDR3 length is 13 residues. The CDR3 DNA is TGTGCCAGCAGCCAAGATCGGGGTTTTGGCTACACCTTC. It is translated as CASSQDRGFGYTF.

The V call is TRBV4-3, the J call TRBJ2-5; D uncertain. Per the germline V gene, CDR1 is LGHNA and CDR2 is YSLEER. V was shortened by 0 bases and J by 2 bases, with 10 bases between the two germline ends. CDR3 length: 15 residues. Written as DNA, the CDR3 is TGCGCCAGCAGCCAAGATGCAGTACAGCAAGAGACCCAGTACTTC. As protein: CASSQDAVQQETQYF.

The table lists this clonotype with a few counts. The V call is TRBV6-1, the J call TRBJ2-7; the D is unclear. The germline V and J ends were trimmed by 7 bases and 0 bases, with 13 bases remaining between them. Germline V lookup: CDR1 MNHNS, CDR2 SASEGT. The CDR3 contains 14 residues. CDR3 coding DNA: TGTGCCAGCACCCTCGGGCATCTCTCCTACGAGCAGTACTTC. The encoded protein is CASTLGHLSYEQYF.

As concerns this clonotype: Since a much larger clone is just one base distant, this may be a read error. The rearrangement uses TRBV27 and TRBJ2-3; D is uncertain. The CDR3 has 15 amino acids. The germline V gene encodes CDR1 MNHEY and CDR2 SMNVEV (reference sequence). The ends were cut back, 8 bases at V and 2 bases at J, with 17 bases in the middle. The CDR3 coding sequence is TGTGCCAGCTGCAATCGTAGCACCCTCACAGATACGCAGTATTTT. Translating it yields CASCNRSTLTDTQYF.

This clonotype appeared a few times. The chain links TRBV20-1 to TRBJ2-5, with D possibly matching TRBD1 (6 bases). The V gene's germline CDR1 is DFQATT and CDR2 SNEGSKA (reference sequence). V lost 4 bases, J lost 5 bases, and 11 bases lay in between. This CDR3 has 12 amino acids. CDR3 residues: CSATRQVETQYF. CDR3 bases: TGCAGTGCTACCCGACAGGTGGAGACCCAGTACTTC.

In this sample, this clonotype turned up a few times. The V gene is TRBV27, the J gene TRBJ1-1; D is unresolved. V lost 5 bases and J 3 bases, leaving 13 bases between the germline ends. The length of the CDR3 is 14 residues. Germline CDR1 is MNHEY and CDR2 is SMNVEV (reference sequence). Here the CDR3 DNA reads TGTGCCAGCAGTCCCTACGCAGGCCACACTGAAGCTTTCTTT. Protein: CASSPYAGHTEAFF.

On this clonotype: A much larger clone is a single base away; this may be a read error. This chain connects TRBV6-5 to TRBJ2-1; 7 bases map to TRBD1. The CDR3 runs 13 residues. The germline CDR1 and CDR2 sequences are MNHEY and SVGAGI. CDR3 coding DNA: TGTGCCGCGAGGGACAGTACCTACAATAAGCAGTTCTTC. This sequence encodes CAARDSTYNKQFF.

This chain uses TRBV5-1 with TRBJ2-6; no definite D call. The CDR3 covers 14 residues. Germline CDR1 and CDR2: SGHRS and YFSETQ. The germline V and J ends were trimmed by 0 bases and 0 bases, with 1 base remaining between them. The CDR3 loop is CASSLGSGANVLTF. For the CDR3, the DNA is TGCGCCAGCAGCTTGGGCTCTGGGGCCAACGTCCTGACTTTC.

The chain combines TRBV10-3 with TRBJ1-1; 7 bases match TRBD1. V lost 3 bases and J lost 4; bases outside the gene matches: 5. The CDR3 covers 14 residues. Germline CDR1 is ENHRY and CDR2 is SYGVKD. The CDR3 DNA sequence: TGTGCCATCAGTGATCCAGGGGGGAGCACTGAAGCTTTCTTT. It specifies CAISDPGGSTEAFF.

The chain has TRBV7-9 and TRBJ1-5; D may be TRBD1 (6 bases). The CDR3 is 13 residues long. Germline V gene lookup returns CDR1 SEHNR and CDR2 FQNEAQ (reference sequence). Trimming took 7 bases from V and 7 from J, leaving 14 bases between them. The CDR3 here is CASTGGGGQPQHF. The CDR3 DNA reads TGTGCCAGCACGGGCGGGGGCGGACAGCCCCAGCATTTT.

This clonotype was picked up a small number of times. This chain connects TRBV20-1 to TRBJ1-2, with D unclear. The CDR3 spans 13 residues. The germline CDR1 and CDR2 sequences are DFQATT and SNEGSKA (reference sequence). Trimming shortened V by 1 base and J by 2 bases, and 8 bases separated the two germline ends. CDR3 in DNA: TGCAGTGCTAGAGGGACCGAGAACTATGGCTACACCTTC. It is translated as CSARGTENYGYTF.

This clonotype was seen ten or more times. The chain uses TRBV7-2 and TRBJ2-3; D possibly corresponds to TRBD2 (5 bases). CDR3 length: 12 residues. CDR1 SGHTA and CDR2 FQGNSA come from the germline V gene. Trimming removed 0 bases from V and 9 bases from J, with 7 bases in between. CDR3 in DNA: TGTGCCAGCAGCTTAGCTCTAGCAACGCAGTATTTT. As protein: CASSLALATQYF. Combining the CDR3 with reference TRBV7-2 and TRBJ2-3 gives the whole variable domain GAGVSQSPSNKVTEKGKDVELRCDPISGHTALYWYRQSLGQGLEFLIYFQGNSAPDKSGLPSDRFSAERTGGSVSTLTIQRTQQEDSAVYLCASSLALATQYFGPGTRLTVL.

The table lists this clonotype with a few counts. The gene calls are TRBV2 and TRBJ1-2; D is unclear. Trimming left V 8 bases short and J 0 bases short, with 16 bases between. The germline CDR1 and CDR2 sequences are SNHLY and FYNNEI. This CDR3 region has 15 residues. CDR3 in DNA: TGTGCCAGCGGTCAAAAGATGGATACTAACTATGGCTACACCTTC. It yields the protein CASGQKMDTNYGYTF.

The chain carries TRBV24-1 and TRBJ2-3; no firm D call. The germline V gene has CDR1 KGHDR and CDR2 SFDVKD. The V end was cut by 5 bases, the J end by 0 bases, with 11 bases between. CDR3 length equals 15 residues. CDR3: CATSVPGTSTDTQYF. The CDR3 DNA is TGTGCCACCAGTGTGCCCGGAACCAGCACAGATACGCAGTATTTT.

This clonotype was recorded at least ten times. The CDR3: CASSGHYGYTF. The CDR3 nucleotides read TGTGCCAGCAGCGGACACTATGGCTACACCTTC. This rearrangement joins TRBV28 to TRBJ1-2; D gene unclear. CDR3 length: 11 residues. Germline-derived CDR1 and CDR2 are MDHEN and SYDVKM. The V end lost 6 bases, the J end lost 3 bases, and 5 bases lay between the germline ends.

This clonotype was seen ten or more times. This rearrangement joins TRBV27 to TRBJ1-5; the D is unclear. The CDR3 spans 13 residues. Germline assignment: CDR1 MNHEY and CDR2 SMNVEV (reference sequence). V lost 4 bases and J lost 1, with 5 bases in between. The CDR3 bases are TGTGCCAGCAGTTATGGAAGCAATCAGCCCCAGCATTTT. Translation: CASSYGSNQPQHF.

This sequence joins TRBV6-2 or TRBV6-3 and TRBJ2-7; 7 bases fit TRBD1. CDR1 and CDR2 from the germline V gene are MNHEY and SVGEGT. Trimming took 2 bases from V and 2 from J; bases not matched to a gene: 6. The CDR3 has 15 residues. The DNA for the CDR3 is TGTGCCAGCAGTTACGGGGACAGTGCTACCTACGAGCAGTACTTC. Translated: CASSYGDSATYEQYF.

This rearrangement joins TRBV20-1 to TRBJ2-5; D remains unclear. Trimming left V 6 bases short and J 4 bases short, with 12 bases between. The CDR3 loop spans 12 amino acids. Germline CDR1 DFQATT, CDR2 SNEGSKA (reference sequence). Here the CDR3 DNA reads TGCAGTGCCCGCCGAGGTGGAGAGACCCAGTACTTC. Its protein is CSARRGGETQYF.

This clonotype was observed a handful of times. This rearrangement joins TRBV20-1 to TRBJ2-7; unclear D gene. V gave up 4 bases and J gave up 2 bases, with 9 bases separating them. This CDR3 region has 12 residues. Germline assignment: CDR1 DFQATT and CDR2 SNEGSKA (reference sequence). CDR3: CSAKTNPYEQYF. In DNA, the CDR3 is TGCAGTGCTAAGACAAATCCCTACGAGCAGTACTTC.

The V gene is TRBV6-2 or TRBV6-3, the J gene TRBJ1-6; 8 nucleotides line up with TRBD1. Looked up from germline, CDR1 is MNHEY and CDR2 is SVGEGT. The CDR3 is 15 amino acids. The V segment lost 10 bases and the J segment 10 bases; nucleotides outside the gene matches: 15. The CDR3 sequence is CATEDPPTGASPLHF. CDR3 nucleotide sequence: TGTGCCACCGAAGACCCACCGACAGGGGCATCACCCCTCCACTTT.

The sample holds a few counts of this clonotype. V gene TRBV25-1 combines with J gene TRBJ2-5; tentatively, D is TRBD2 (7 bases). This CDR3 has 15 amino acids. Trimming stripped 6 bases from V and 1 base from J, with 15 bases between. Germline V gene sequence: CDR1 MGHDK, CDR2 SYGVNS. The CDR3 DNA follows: TGTGCCAGCAGAGGGCCCGGGGGGCCCCAAGAGACCCAGTACTTC. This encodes CASRGPGGPQETQYF.